This T cell receptor (beta chain) was identified in a study of blood T cell repertoires in COVID-19 (TCRdb year 2020). In the study overall: Collaborator samples came from the United States, Italy and Spain and covered acute and convalescent phases of COVID-19. The dataset comprised deeply sampled blood TCRbeta repertoires from subjects exposed to, actively infected with, or recovered from COVID-19. The material from the prospective study consisted of cDNA or gDNA derived from T cells, B-cell-depleted T cells, or PBMCs. Samples came from the ongoing ImmuneRACE study (first 160 participants) plus 1,254 subjects from 6 global collaborators. The sample metadata nearly always contained a de-identified subject ID, COVID-19 status, age in years and sex. A freely available public database, intended as a resource for researchers studying the immune response to SARS-CoV-2, is where the repertoires were released. HLA class I and class II types, where available, came from metadata supplied by the sample provider rather than from assay-based typing.

Whole blood was collected in K2EDTA tubes by collaborating institutions according to the institutions' own protocols. For TCRbeta analysis, collaborator samples were shipped as frozen whole blood, as isolated PBMCs, or as DNA extracted from either sample type. Study-wide findings and limitations: The quantity of clinical and demographic metadata differed by source and by participant and was supplied without curation.

With regard to this clone: Its antigen is not yet known. No much larger clonotype is one base removed from it; base qualities were not supplied.

The immunoSEQ Assay, a bias-controlled multiplex PCR, was used to amplify TCRbeta CDR3 regions from genomic DNA. The authors' pipeline ran thus. Within the assay, amplification of reference gene primers was used to estimate how many nucleated cells each sample contained. To quantify the absolute abundance of each unique TCRbeta CDR3 rearrangement, sequence reads were collapsed and filtered. For each sample, productive Simpson clonality was calculated as the square root of Simpson's diversity index across productive rearrangements. The table comes from immuneACCESS by way of TCRdb, which keeps in-frame sequences with V and J called. Part of the clones is missing from these tables; in studies checked, under half for an unresolved V gene and the rest for unknown reasons. V and J calls and clone size are copied from that table; D and trimming were computed from the DNA. The table for this sample lists a few hundred thousand clones; about 89% of them were counted only once. 1.2% of the sample goes to the ten largest clones.

Compared with germline, V lacks 5 bases and J lacks 1 base; bases without a gene match: 16. CDR1 and CDR2, per the germline V gene, are MDHEN and SYDVKM. The cysteine opens and the phenylalanine closes a CDR3 of 20 amino acids. Only CDR3 DNA is held: 60 bases, read in frame from base 1. This TCR was sampled from a man aged 35 to 55 with acute or convalescent COVID-19. Sequencing was performed on peripheral blood. The chain is made from TRBV28 and TRBJ2-1; 11 central nucleotides agree with TRBD1. The DNA is as follows: TGTGCCAGCAGTCCCCGACCCGGGACAGGGGGACTCTCGTCCTACAATGAGCAGTTCTTC. Its translation is CASSPRPGTGGLSSYNEQFF.